These 23 T cell receptor beta chains came from one sample sequenced in a study of human T cells and chemical hapten exposure. MiXCR, run by TCRdb on the RACE reads, gives a single entry per CDR3 protein. Here the sample spans roughly 140,000 distinct CDR3 sequences, 12% being singletons. The time point here: patch test 2, 6 weeks after DPC sensitization. Regarding treatment: therapeutic diphenylcyclopropenone sensitization with weekly scalp DPC. The sequences come from whole blood, collected in connection with sensitization to the hapten diphenylcyclopropenone (DPC). All receptors come from a woman aged 45 to 65 with alopecia areata. Some clones in this sample may be carry-over from other donors' samples.

This clonotype was counted a few times. V and J are TRBV19 and TRBJ2-3, with 9 bases aligning to TRBD2. The CDR3 runs to 16 residues. The germline gives CDR1 LNHDA, CDR2 SQIVND (reference sequence). V gave up 7 bases and J gave up 2 bases; unmatched junction bases: 10. CDR3 sequence (DNA): TGTGCCAGTACCCTTAGCGGGAGTGCGACCACAGATACGCAGTATTTT. Translation gives CASTLSGSATTDTQYF.

This clonotype was seen many times. The chain has TRBV29-1 and TRBJ2-7, with TRBD1 matching over 10 bases. The CDR3 is 15 residues long. The germline V gene encodes CDR1 SQVTM and CDR2 ANQGSEA. The trim removed 2 bases at V and 5 bases at J, leaving 9 bases unmatched. CDR3 in amino acids: CSVEPGQGRSNEQYF. DNA of the CDR3: TGCAGCGTTGAACCGGGACAGGGGCGCAGCAACGAGCAGTACTTC.

The rearrangement joins TRBV7-8 to TRBJ1-3, with no clear D. The germline V gene has CDR1 SGHVS and CDR2 FQNEAQ. This CDR3 spans 16 amino acids. Trimming shortened V by 0 bases and J by 4 bases, and 13 bases separated the two germline ends. The CDR3 DNA follows: TGTGCCAGCAGCTTAGCAACCTACGGAGGGGGAAACACCATATATTTT. Translation gives CASSLATYGGGNTIYF.

This clonotype was detected only a few times. V and J are TRBV5-4 and TRBJ2-2; D possibly corresponds to TRBD1 (6 bases). This CDR3 region has 15 residues. V dropped 3 bases and J dropped 5 bases, with 14 bases sitting between them. The V gene's germline CDR1 is SGHNT and CDR2 YYREEE (reference sequence). Here the CDR3 reads CASSSQGSRTGELFF. Here the CDR3 DNA reads TGTGCCAGCAGCTCACAGGGTTCGAGGACCGGGGAGCTGTTTTTT.

This clonotype was seen only a few times. This chain links TRBV12-3 or TRBV12-4 with TRBJ2-6; 7 nucleotides match TRBD1. CDR3 size: 17 residues. V lost 1 base, J lost 4 bases, and 7 bases stayed unmatched. Written as DNA, the CDR3 is TGTGCCAGCAGTTTAGGAGGGGGCGCCCCCGGGGCCAACGTCCTGACTTTC. Translation: CASSLGGGAPGANVLTF.

This clonotype was observed a few times. This rearrangement joins TRBV12-3 or TRBV12-4 to TRBJ1-5; TRBD1 aligns across 12 bases. With 2 bases clipped from V and 5 bases from J, the junction kept 4 bases outside the gene matches. The CDR3 is 16 residues long. CDR3 DNA: TGTGCCAGCAGTTTAAGGGACAGGGGGCGCGATCAGCCCCAGCATTTT. Its protein product is CASSLRDRGRDQPQHF.

This clonotype was found a few times. The chain recombines TRBV2 with TRBJ2-6, with D perhaps assigned TRBD1 or TRBD2 (5 bases each). The CDR3 length is 15 residues. Between the trimmed V and J ends, which lost 4 bases and 4 bases, there was a span of 11 bases. From germline, CDR1 is SNHLY and CDR2 FYNNEI. The CDR3 region has the DNA TGTGCCAGCAGTGGTCGGGGCCCCGGGGCCAACGTCCTGACTTTC. It codes for CASSGRGPGANVLTF.

This clonotype came up a few times. The chain recombines TRBV6-6 with TRBJ1-5; weak D call: TRBD1 (5 bases). Germline CDR1 and CDR2: MNHNY and SVGAGI (reference sequence). Between the trimmed V and J ends, which lost 0 bases and 3 bases, there was a span of 9 bases. The CDR3 loop spans 15 amino acids. The CDR3: CASSYSRDLNQPQHF. DNA of the CDR3: TGTGCCAGCAGTTACTCCAGGGACCTCAATCAGCCCCAGCATTTT.

Only a few counts were recorded for this clonotype. This sequence joins TRBV29-1 and TRBJ1-5, with TRBD1 matching over 7 bases. V lost 8 bases to trimming and J lost 1 base; unmatched junction nucleotides: 17. The CDR3 has 17 amino acids. Per the germline V gene, CDR1 is SQVTM and CDR2 is ANQGSEA. The CDR3 bases are TGCAGCTCCGACAGGAAAGGGGGCGAGTGGAGCAATCAGCCCCAGCATTTT. Its translation: CSSDRKGGEWSNQPQHF. The full variable domain, with the rest looked up from reference TRBV29-1 and TRBJ1-5, is SAVISQKPSRDICQRGTSLTIQCQVDSQVTMMFWYRQQPGQSLTLIATANQGSEATYESGFVIDKFPISRPNLTFSTLTVSNMSPEDSSIYLCSSDRKGGEWSNQPQHFGDGTRLSIL.

This rearrangement joins TRBV29-1 to TRBJ1-1; D not resolved. Germline assignment: CDR1 SQVTM and CDR2 ANQGSEA. This CDR3 comprises 14 residues. Trimming removed 6 bases from V and 1 base from J, with 15 bases in between. The CDR3 here is CSVATIGPNTEAFF. The CDR3 nucleotides are TGCAGCGTCGCGACGATTGGGCCGAACACTGAAGCTTTCTTT.

This clonotype has just a few counts. The CDR3 is CSASPAAVTDTQYF. In nucleotides, the CDR3 is TGCAGTGCTAGCCCGGCGGCGGTCACAGATACGCAGTATTTT. The chain uses TRBV20-1 and TRBJ2-3; D unresolved. The CDR3 is made up of 14 amino acids. CDR1 DFQATT and CDR2 SNEGSKA come from the germline V gene (reference sequence). Trimming cost V 3 bases and J 2 bases, with 12 bases left between them.

V usage is TRBV29-1 and J usage is TRBJ1-1; TRBD1 might be the D (5 bases). Trimming took off 4 bases at V and 1 base at J, with 13 bases between the two ends. The CDR3 is 14 amino acids. CDR1 SQVTM and CDR2 ANQGSEA come from the germline V gene. As DNA, the CDR3 is TGCAGCGTTGGTGGAGAGGGGTGGAACACTGAAGCTTTCTTT. Translated: CSVGGEGWNTEAFF.

This clonotype was seen a few times. The V call is TRBV29-1, the J call TRBJ2-7; 7 positions agree with TRBD2. CDR3 length: 15 residues. CDR1 is SQVTM, CDR2 ANQGSEA, per germline. V lost 7 bases and J lost 7; bases outside the gene matches: 19. DNA for the CDR3: TGCAGCGCCTCAGGGTTGGAGACTAGCCCTTGGGAGCAGTACTTC. The encoded protein is CSASGLETSPWEQYF.

This clonotype was seen a handful of times. This chain uses TRBV11-2 with TRBJ2-7, with a tentative D call TRBD2 (5 bases). The germline V gene has CDR1 SGHAT and CDR2 FQNNGV. V lost 0 bases and J 0 bases, leaving 12 bases between the germline ends. The CDR3 totals 16 residues. The CDR3 reads CASSLDSSDPSYEQYF. The CDR3 DNA reads as TGTGCCAGCAGCTTAGATAGTAGCGACCCCTCCTACGAGCAGTACTTC. The full variable domain, in which reference TRBV11-2 and TRBJ2-7 provide the parts outside the CDR3, is EAGVAQSPRYKIIEKRQSVAFWCNPISGHATLYWYQQILGQGPKLLIQFQNNGVVDDSQLPKDRFSAERLKGVDSTLKIQPAKLEDSAVYLCASSLDSSDPSYEQYFGPGTRLTVT.

This clonotype was detected only a few times. The chain is built from TRBV6-5 and TRBJ2-6; 8 nucleotides match TRBD2. CDR1 is MNHEY, CDR2 SVGAGI, per germline. The CDR3 has 17 residues. J gave up 2 bases and V 4 bases, and 7 bases lay outside the gene matches. CDR3 sequence (DNA): TGTGCCAGCAGTTCTAGGGGCGGGAGGACTGGGGCCAACGTCCTGACTTTC. Translation gives CASSSRGGRTGANVLTF.

Of note for this clonotype: This may be a read error, as it is one base from a much larger clone. The chain recombines TRBV7-2 with TRBJ1-1, with a possible D match to TRBD1 (6 bases). This CDR3 comprises 13 residues. The germline gives CDR1 SGHTA, CDR2 FQGNSA. The CDR3 here is CASSLTTQGGAIF. CDR3 bases: TGTGCCAGCAGCTTAACTACACAGGGTGGAGCTATCTTT.

This clonotype was found many times. The chain carries TRBV7-9 and TRBJ1-3; no clear D gene. Deletions cut 7 bases from V and 4 bases from J, with 17 bases between. Germline V gene sequence: CDR1 SEHNR, CDR2 FQNEAQ (reference sequence). This CDR3 contains 15 residues. The CDR3 here is CASNLDPGPGNTIYF. The DNA for the CDR3 is TGTGCCAGCAACCTAGACCCTGGGCCAGGAAACACCATATATTTT.

This clonotype appeared a few times. This chain links TRBV5-6 with TRBJ2-7; TRBD2 is a possible D gene (6 bases). The CDR3 spans 15 residues. The germline gives CDR1 SGHDT, CDR2 YYEEEE. V lost 4 bases, J lost 0 bases, and 14 bases lay in between. Written as DNA, the CDR3 is TGTGCCAGCAGCCCCCCGGGACTTCCCTCCTACGAGCAGTACTTC. Translation: CASSPPGLPSYEQYF.

The chain is built from TRBV3-1 and TRBJ2-1; the D is unclear. This CDR3 comprises 15 residues. Trimming removed 5 bases at V and 0 bases at J, with 11 bases between. The germline V gene has CDR1 LGHDT and CDR2 YNNKEL (reference sequence). CDR3 loop: CASSFDTLSYNEQFF. CDR3 bases: TGTGCCAGCAGCTTCGACACCCTCTCCTACAATGAGCAGTTCTTC.

This clonotype has more than one count but fewer than ten. The chain combines TRBV30 with TRBJ1-4; TRBD1 might be the D (5 bases). Germline V CDR1 and CDR2: GTSNPN, SVGIG (reference sequence). Trimming left V 4 bases short and J 5 bases short, with 11 bases between. The CDR3 sequence is 13 residues long. CDR3 sequence reads: CAWTRTINEKLFF. CDR3 nucleotide sequence: TGTGCCTGGACCCGGACAATCAATGAAAAACTGTTTTTT.

This clonotype was counted many times. This CDR3 reads CASSPGVRGETQYF. Written as DNA, the CDR3 is TGTGCCAGCAGCCCGGGTGTTAGAGGGGAGACCCAGTACTTC. The chain combines TRBV7-3 with TRBJ2-5; perhaps TRBD2 as D (5 bases). Deletions cut 5 bases from V and 5 bases from J, with 15 bases between. CDR3 length: 14 residues. The germline CDR1 and CDR2 sequences are SGHTA and FQGTGA.

The J gene is TRBJ1-3, the V gene TRBV5-1; 7 nucleotides line up with TRBD1. The CDR3 is 16 residues long. CDR1 and CDR2 (germline): SGHRS, YFSETQ. J lost 1 base, V lost 2 bases, and 6 bases had no gene match. CDR3 DNA: TGCGCCAGCAGCTTTACAGGGGCCGCTTCTGGAAACACCATATATTTT. This gives the protein CASSFTGAASGNTIYF.

This clonotype appeared a few times. This chain links TRBV20-1 with TRBJ1-1; D is possibly TRBD1 (5 bases). This CDR3 contains 16 residues. Germline V gene data show CDR1 as DFQATT and CDR2 as SNEGSKA (reference sequence). V was shortened by 0 bases and J by 1 base, with 15 bases between the two germline ends. The CDR3 DNA reads TGCAGTGCTAGAGATCTAGTTAGGGGCCCGAACACTGAAGCTTTCTTT. Amino acids: CSARDLVRGPNTEAFF.